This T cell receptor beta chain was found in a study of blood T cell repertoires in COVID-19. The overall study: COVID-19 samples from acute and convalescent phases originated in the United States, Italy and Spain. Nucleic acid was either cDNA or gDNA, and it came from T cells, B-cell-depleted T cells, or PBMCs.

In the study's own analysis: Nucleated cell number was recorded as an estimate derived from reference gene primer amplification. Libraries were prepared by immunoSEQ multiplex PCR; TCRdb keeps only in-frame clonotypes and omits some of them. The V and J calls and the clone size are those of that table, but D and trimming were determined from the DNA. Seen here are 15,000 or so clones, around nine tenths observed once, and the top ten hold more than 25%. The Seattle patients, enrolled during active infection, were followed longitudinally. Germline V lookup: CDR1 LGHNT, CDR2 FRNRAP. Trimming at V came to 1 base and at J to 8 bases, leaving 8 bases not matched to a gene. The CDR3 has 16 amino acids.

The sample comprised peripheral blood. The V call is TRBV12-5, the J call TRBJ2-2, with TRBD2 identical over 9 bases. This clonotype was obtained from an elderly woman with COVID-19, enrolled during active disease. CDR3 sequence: CASGLGLAGVSGELFF. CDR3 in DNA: TGTGCTAGTGGTTTGGGGTTAGCGGGAGTCTCAGGGGAGCTGTTTTTT.